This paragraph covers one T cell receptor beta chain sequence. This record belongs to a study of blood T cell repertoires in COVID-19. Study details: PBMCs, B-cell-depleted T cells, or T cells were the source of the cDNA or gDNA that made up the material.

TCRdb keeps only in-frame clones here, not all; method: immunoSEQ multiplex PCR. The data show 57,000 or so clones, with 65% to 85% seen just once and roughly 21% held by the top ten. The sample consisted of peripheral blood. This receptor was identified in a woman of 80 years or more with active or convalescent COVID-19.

CDR3 DNA sequence: TGTGCCAGCAGCTCGACAGTACCGTACGAGCAGTACTTC. Protein product: CASSSTVPYEQYF. This rearrangement joins TRBV7-9 to TRBJ2-7; D may be TRBD1 (5 bases). With 4 bases removed from V and 4 bases from J, the gap between germline ends came to 11 bases. Germline V gives CDR1 SEHNR, CDR2 FQNEAQ (reference sequence). The CDR3 spans 13 residues.